The clone carrying this T cell receptor beta chain has a count of ten or more. This sample was included in a study of T cells after yellow fever vaccination. The CDR3 spans 12 residues. V was trimmed by 4 bases and J by 4 bases, leaving 6 bases between them. Germline V gene data show CDR1 as ENHRY and CDR2 as SYGVKD. In TCRdb, the 5' RACE reads were re-called with MiXCR into one record per CDR3 protein. The sample records about 340,000 distinct CDR3 sequences, approximately 4.2% being singletons. Material: PBMCs, obtained 5 days after the yellow fever booster vaccination. V usage is TRBV10-3 and J usage is TRBJ2-3; D might be TRBD1 (5 bases). The sequence was collected from a man between 18 and 35 years old who received the YFV17D yellow fever vaccine. The CDR3 region is CAISGGPDTQYF. In DNA, the CDR3 is TGTGCCATCAGTGGGGGCCCAGATACGCAGTATTTT.